Following are 9 T cell receptor beta chains from one sample sequenced in a study of T-cell memory formation after mild COVID-19. TCRdb passed the 5' RACE reads through MiXCR, listing each CDR3 protein once. The profile shows some 40,000 distinct CDR3 sequences, 6.1% of them singletons. Specimen: PBMCs or a T cell subset sorted from them (not recorded which). These receptors all come from an adult who had mild COVID-19 (a few samples of this study predate the infection). Cell type and time point are not known.

This clonotype was seen many times. The rearrangement links TRBV18 to TRBJ2-1; 10 bases match TRBD1. Germline-derived CDR1 and CDR2 are KGHSH and LQKENI. J was trimmed by 8 bases and V by 4 bases; bases with no gene match: 5. The CDR3 consists of 14 residues. The CDR3 DNA sequence: TGTGCCAGCTCACAACGACAGGGGGCCGATGAGCAGTTCTTC. Translating gives CASSQRQGADEQFF.

The rearrangement joins TRBV20-1 to TRBJ2-5; perhaps TRBD1 as D (6 bases). Germline CDR1 is DFQATT and CDR2 is SNEGSKA (reference sequence). There are 14 residues in the CDR3. V was cut by 5 bases and J by 4 bases, with 17 bases left in between. This chain's CDR3 is CSAPSRSRGETQYF. CDR3 sequence (DNA): TGCAGTGCTCCAAGCCGGAGCAGGGGAGAGACCCAGTACTTC.

This clonotype was seen only a few times. The chain joins TRBV5-1 to TRBJ2-1; a weak D match, TRBD2 (7 bases). In germline, CDR1 is SGHRS, CDR2 YFSETQ. The V and J ends lost 4 bases and 7 bases respectively, with 21 bases between them. The CDR3 is 16 residues long. CDR3 in amino acids: CASSPGIGGGWNEQFF. DNA for the CDR3: TGCGCCAGCAGCCCGGGTATAGGGGGAGGGTGGAATGAGCAGTTCTTC.

This chain connects TRBV20-1 to TRBJ1-2; D gene unclear. V lost 0 bases and J lost 4, with 12 bases in between. Per germline, CDR1 DFQATT and CDR2 SNEGSKA (reference sequence). CDR3 length: 14 residues. This CDR3 is CSARDPTGVYGYTF. The CDR3 DNA follows: TGCAGTGCTAGAGATCCTACGGGAGTCTATGGCTACACCTTC.

This clonotype was seen ten or more times. V is TRBV6-5 and J is TRBJ2-3; 15 nucleotides match TRBD2. From germline, CDR1 is MNHEY and CDR2 SVGAGI. Trimming cost V 2 bases and J 1 base; bases outside gene matches: 10. The CDR3 contains 20 residues. CDR3 amino acids: CASSYAIWTSGGAGTDTQYF. Written as DNA, the CDR3 is TGTGCCAGCAGTTACGCGATTTGGACTAGCGGGGGGGCGGGCACAGATACGCAGTATTTT.

This clonotype was observed a handful of times. V is TRBV3-1 and J is TRBJ2-5, with 12 positions matching TRBD2. Germline V gene sequence: CDR1 LGHDT, CDR2 YNNKEL (reference sequence). This CDR3 region has 17 residues. V gave up 4 bases and J gave up 4 bases; unmatched junction bases: 10. CDR3 loop: CASSPLGLAGMGETQYF. CDR3 nucleotides: TGTGCCAGCAGCCCGCTCGGACTAGCGGGGATGGGAGAGACCCAGTACTTC.

There are many counts of this clonotype. The rearrangement links TRBV15 to TRBJ2-7; 12 positions match TRBD2. The CDR3 is 14 residues long. The germline V gene encodes CDR1 LNHNV and CDR2 YYDKDF (reference sequence). The trim removed 5 bases at V and 6 bases at J, leaving 5 bases unmatched. CDR3 residues: CATSPTGLAGEQYF. The CDR3 nucleotides are TGTGCCACCAGCCCGACGGGACTAGCGGGCGAGCAGTACTTC. The variable domain in full, with the rest retrieved from reference TRBV15 and TRBJ2-7, is DAMVIQNPRYQVTQFGKPVTLSCSQTLNHNVMYWYQQKSSQAPKLLFHYYDKDFNNEADTPDNFQSRRPNTSFCFLDIRSPGLGDTAMYLCATSPTGLAGEQYFGPGTRLTVT.

The chain links TRBV20-1 to TRBJ2-7; the D is unclear. CDR3 length: 11 amino acids. V lost 6 bases and J 6 bases, leaving 12 bases between the germline ends. The germline V gene encodes CDR1 DFQATT and CDR2 SNEGSKA (reference sequence). This chain's CDR3 is CSAAENLEQYF. The CDR3 coding sequence is TGCAGTGCCGCCGAGAACCTCGAGCAGTACTTC.

The table lists this clonotype with many counts. The V call is TRBV27, the J call TRBJ2-5; D is unresolved. Germline assignment: CDR1 MNHEY and CDR2 SMNVEV (reference sequence). The CDR3 runs to 14 residues. The V end was cut by 3 bases, the J end by 1 base, with 9 bases between. CDR3 DNA: TGTGCCAGCAGTTTTCGACACACCCAAGAGACCCAGTACTTC. Encoded protein: CASSFRHTQETQYF.